A single sample gave rise to the 27 T cell receptor beta chains below, sequenced in a study of beta chain features in type 1 diabetes. Reverse transcribing all isolated RNA meant expressed TCRB transcripts were sequenced. Produced via immunoSEQ multiplex PCR; TCRdb's table is partial and in-frame only. This sample has under 250,000 clones; 14% occur once, and the top ten carry roughly 0.019%. Study observations and caveats: Significant though moderate, a shortening of TCRB CDR3s appeared in all four CD4+ subsets of Type 1 diabetes patients.

Their target antigens are unknown. The sequencing input was naive CD4+ T cells from blood. The receptors were sampled from a man aged 25 to 40 with type 1 diabetes.

This clone has just a few counts. V and J are TRBV5-1 and TRBJ1-5; D gene ambiguous. This CDR3 comprises 14 residues. The germline V gene has CDR1 SGHRS and CDR2 YFSETQ. Trimming removed 0 bases from V and 6 bases from J, with 10 bases in between. The CDR3: CASSLGERGQPQHF. The CDR3 bases are TGCGCCAGCAGCTTGGGCGAACGGGGTCAGCCCCAGCATTTT.

This clone showed up just a few times. The J gene is TRBJ2-1, the V gene TRBV19, with 8 bases that match TRBD1. Germline trimming cut 6 bases from V and 8 bases from J; bases unmatched to any gene: 9. Germline CDR1 and CDR2: LNHDA and SQIVND (reference sequence). The CDR3 has 14 amino acids. The chain's CDR3 is CASSPGQGWDEQFF. The CDR3, as DNA: TGTGCCAGTAGCCCCGGACAGGGTTGGGATGAGCAGTTCTTC.

The chain employs TRBV27 and TRBJ1-1; 8 positions agree with TRBD1. Germline assignment: CDR1 MNHEY and CDR2 SMNVEV (reference sequence). With V trimmed by 5 bases and J by 0 bases, 5 bases remained unmatched. The length of the CDR3 is 15 residues. CDR3 region: CASSPRQGMNTEAFF. DNA of the CDR3: TGTGCCAGCAGTCCGCGACAGGGGATGAACACTGAAGCTTTCTTT.

This clone was observed a few times. CDR3 in DNA: TGTGCCAGCAGCTCTACCTCAGGGAACGGGCCCCAGCATTTT. Protein: CASSSTSGNGPQHF. The rearrangement links TRBV7-2 to TRBJ1-5; tentatively, D is TRBD1 (5 bases). CDR1 and CDR2 (germline): SGHTA, FQGNSA. Trimming shortened V by 4 bases and J by 9 bases, and 16 bases separated the two germline ends. The CDR3 totals 14 residues.

Only a few counts were recorded for this clone. This chain connects TRBV30 to TRBJ2-3, with 7 positions matching TRBD1. V lost 0 bases to trimming and J lost 6 bases; unmatched junction nucleotides: 12. Germline loops: CDR1 GTSNPN, CDR2 SVGIG (reference sequence). CDR3 size: 16 residues. This chain's CDR3 is CAWSVRRDSRGDTQYF. CDR3 DNA sequence: TGTGCCTGGAGTGTACGAAGGGACAGTCGCGGGGATACGCAGTATTTT.

The chain joins TRBV6-5 to TRBJ2-3; 10 bases line up with TRBD2. The CDR3 totals 15 residues. V lost 5 bases and J lost 2; bases outside the gene matches: 4. The germline gives CDR1 MNHEY, CDR2 SVGAGI. The CDR3 reads CASSTSGINTDTQYF. The DNA for the CDR3 is TGTGCCAGCAGTACTAGCGGGATCAACACAGATACGCAGTATTTT.

A few counts support this clone. This same CDR3 is encoded by further DNA sequences in the sample. The chain carries TRBV6-1 and TRBJ1-2; unclear D gene. Trimming pared 3 bases from V and 6 bases from J, leaving 5 bases between. There are 11 residues in the CDR3. CDR1 and CDR2 from the germline V gene are MNHNS and SASEGT. CDR3 sequence: CASSDVDGYTF. In nucleotides, the CDR3 is TGTGCCAGCAGTGACGTCGATGGCTACACCTTC.

The chain has TRBV19 and TRBJ2-4, with TRBD1 matching over 9 bases. This CDR3 has 15 residues. V was clipped by 5 bases and J by 3 bases; unmatched bases: 5. Germline lookup yields CDR1 LNHDA and CDR2 SQIVND (reference sequence). DNA for the CDR3: TGTGCCAGTAGTCCCCCGGGACAGGGCAAAAACATTCAGTACTTC. Its translation is CASSPPGQGKNIQYF.

The chain couples TRBV30 to TRBJ2-5, with 12 positions matching TRBD2. The CDR3 covers 16 residues. The ends lost 2 bases at V and 1 base at J; junction bases unmatched: 5. Germline lookup yields CDR1 GTSNPN and CDR2 SVGIG (reference sequence). CDR3 DNA sequence: TGTGCCTGGAGTACGGGACTAGCGGGCCCCCAAGAGACCCAGTACTTC. Translating gives CAWSTGLAGPQETQYF.

This clone came up a few times. The chain is built from TRBV29-1 and TRBJ1-1; TRBD1 matches 7 bases. This CDR3 is 14 amino acids long. Germline V gives CDR1 SQVTM, CDR2 ANQGSEA. The V segment lost 7 bases and the J segment 4 bases; nucleotides outside the gene matches: 12. CDR3 sequence (DNA): TGCAGCGGGAAACAGGGGAGCGGAGCCACTGAAGCTTTCTTT. This gives the protein CSGKQGSGATEAFF.

This chain uses TRBV9 with TRBJ1-1, with D maybe TRBD1 (6 bases). Germline V gives CDR1 SGDLS, CDR2 YYNGEE. This CDR3 is 15 amino acids long. V lost 2 bases, J lost 7 bases, and 18 bases lay in between. The CDR3 nucleotides are TGTGCCAGCAGCGTCGATCAGGGGCGTTTTGGTGAAGCTTTCTTT. Protein sequence: CASSVDQGRFGEAFF.

This clone came up a few times. The rearrangement links TRBV30 to TRBJ2-3; 8 bases agree with TRBD2. V shed 8 bases, J shed 1 base, and the junction held 2 bases outside the gene matches. The CDR3 covers 12 residues. Germline-derived CDR1 and CDR2 are GTSNPN and SVGIG (reference sequence). The CDR3 loop reads CARGGGTDTQYF. CDR3 bases: TGTGCCCGGGGGGGAGGCACAGATACGCAGTATTTT. Full variable domain (outside the CDR3, taken from reference TRBV30 and TRBJ2-3): SQTIHQWPATLVQPVGSPLSLECTVEGTSNPNLYWYRQAAGRGLQLLFYSVGIGQISSEVPQNLSASRPQDRQFILSSKKLLLSDSGFYLCARGGGTDTQYFGPGTRLTVL.

The V and J genes are TRBV29-1 and TRBJ1-1; D remains unclear. Germline CDR1 SQVTM, CDR2 ANQGSEA. This CDR3 is built from 13 residues. V was shortened by 7 bases and J by 3 bases, with 15 bases between the two germline ends. The CDR3 spells CSGRPLRDTEAFF. CDR3 DNA sequence: TGCAGCGGACGACCTCTCCGGGACACTGAAGCTTTCTTT.

In its sample, this clone was seen a few times. The J gene is TRBJ1-4, the V gene TRBV30, with TRBD1 matching 7 bases. The CDR3 runs to 15 residues. V was clipped by 2 bases and J by 5 bases; unmatched bases: 8. Germline loops: CDR1 GTSNPN, CDR2 SVGIG (reference sequence). As DNA, the CDR3 is TGTGCCTGGAGTATCCCGGGACAGTTGAATGAAAAACTGTTTTTT. Translating gives CAWSIPGQLNEKLFF.

This clone was found a few times. The chain joins TRBV19 to TRBJ2-5; TRBD2 might be the D (6 bases). This CDR3 has 12 amino acids. Germline V gene sequence: CDR1 LNHDA, CDR2 SQIVND (reference sequence). V was shortened by 5 bases and J by 4 bases, with 8 bases between the two germline ends. As DNA, the CDR3 is TGTGCCAGTAGTCGGGGAGGAGAGACCCAGTACTTC. Protein: CASSRGGETQYF. The full variable domain, rest sourced from reference TRBV19 and TRBJ2-5, is DGGITQSPKYLFRKEGQNVTLSCEQNLNHDAMYWYRQDPGQGLRLIYYSQIVNDFQKGDIAEGYSVSREKKESFPLTVTSAQKNPTAFYLCASSRGGETQYFGPGTRLLVL.

A remark on this clone: The sample has other DNA sequences that encode this CDR3 too. This chain joins TRBV18 and TRBJ2-7; 10 positions agree with TRBD1. CDR1 is KGHSH and CDR2 is LQKENI in the germline V gene. The CDR3 is 13 amino acids. After removal of 3 bases from V and 5 bases from J, the junction contained 1 base not matched to a gene. CDR3 in amino acids: CASSPGTGDEQYF. The DNA for the CDR3 is TGTGCCAGCTCACCGGGGACAGGGGACGAGCAGTACTTC.

Only a few counts were recorded for this clone. In DNA, the CDR3 is TGTGCCAGCGCGACAGGGGGGCCGAACGAGCAGTACTTC. It is translated as CASATGGPNEQYF. The chain employs TRBV2 and TRBJ2-7, with 9 nucleotides matching TRBD1. CDR1 is SNHLY and CDR2 is FYNNEI in the germline V gene. The J segment lost 5 bases and the V segment lost 8 bases, leaving 7 bases of the junction unmatched. The CDR3 sequence is 13 residues long.

This clone was seen only a few times. This sequence joins TRBV7-9 and TRBJ1-4, with D possibly being TRBD1 (5 bases). V was pared by 5 bases and J by 8 bases, with 18 bases between. The germline V gene has CDR1 SEHNR and CDR2 FQNEAQ (reference sequence). The CDR3 covers 15 residues. The CDR3, as DNA: TGTGCCAGCAGCCACGGGGGATCAGGGAGGGAAAAACTGTTTTTT. Its protein is CASSHGGSGREKLFF.

This clone was counted only a few times. The rearrangement joins TRBV4-1 to TRBJ2-1, with 10 nucleotides matching TRBD1. The CDR3 extends over 16 amino acids. After removal of 3 bases from V and 5 bases from J, the junction contained 7 bases not matched to a gene. CDR1 MGHRA and CDR2 YSYEKL come from the germline V gene. The CDR3 reads CASSHLPGQGNNEQFF. DNA of the CDR3: TGCGCCAGCAGCCACTTACCGGGACAGGGGAACAATGAGCAGTTCTTC.

This clone has just a few counts. The genes are TRBV30 and TRBJ1-1; no clear D. The germline CDR1 and CDR2 sequences are GTSNPN and SVGIG (reference sequence). Trimming removed 1 base from V and 4 bases from J, with 10 bases in between. CDR3 length: 13 amino acids. CDR3: CAWSGRLGTEAFF. Here the CDR3 DNA reads TGTGCCTGGAGTGGGCGGTTGGGCACTGAAGCTTTCTTT.

The chain carries TRBV5-1 and TRBJ2-3; no clear D. Trimming removed 0 bases at V and 2 bases at J, with 7 bases between. Germline lookup yields CDR1 SGHRS and CDR2 YFSETQ. This CDR3 is built from 14 residues. As DNA, the CDR3 is TGCGCCAGCAGCTTGGCCCCCTACACAGATACGCAGTATTTT. The encoded protein is CASSLAPYTDTQYF.

For the CDR3, the DNA is TGTGCCTCGACGGGGGGGACTAGCGGGGCCACGCAGTATTTT. Translated, it gives CASTGGTSGATQYF. This chain connects TRBV6-5 to TRBJ2-3, with 13 bases matching TRBD2. Trimming cost V 11 bases and J 9 bases; bases outside gene matches: 11. The germline CDR1 and CDR2 sequences are MNHEY and SVGAGI. This CDR3 region has 14 residues.

In its sample, this clone was seen a few times. The chain combines TRBV6-1 with TRBJ1-1, with D uncertain. This CDR3 spans 12 amino acids. The V end lost 5 bases, the J end lost 3 bases, and 7 bases lay between the germline ends. Germline assignment: CDR1 MNHNS and CDR2 SASEGT. The CDR3 coding sequence is TGTGCCAGCAGTTCCTTTGACACTGAAGCTTTCTTT. Translating gives CASSSFDTEAFF.

The gene calls are TRBV5-1 and TRBJ2-3; 7 nucleotides align to TRBD1. V shed 0 bases and J 5 bases; nucleotides not matched to a gene: 3. The CDR3 spans 14 residues. Germline V gene data show CDR1 as SGHRS and CDR2 as YFSETQ. DNA of the CDR3: TGCGCCAGCAGCTTGGAGTCAGGGGGAGATACGCAGTATTTT. As protein: CASSLESGGDTQYF. The variable domain in full, completed from reference TRBV5-1 and TRBJ2-3, reads KAGVTQTPRYLIKTRGQQVTLSCSPISGHRSVSWYQQTPGQGLQFLFEYFSETQRNKGNFPGRFSGRQFSNSRSEMNVSTLELGDSALYLCASSLESGGDTQYFGPGTRLTVL.

This rearrangement joins TRBV19 to TRBJ1-5; D is unresolved. The V gene lost 3 bases and the J gene lost 3 bases, with 12 bases spanning the gap. CDR3 length: 15 residues. The germline V gene has CDR1 LNHDA and CDR2 SQIVND (reference sequence). In nucleotides, the CDR3 is TGTGCCAGTAGTATCGCGGCAGCAGTCAATCAGCCCCAGCATTTT. Its translation is CASSIAAAVNQPQHF.

This clone has only a few counts. V is TRBV21-1 and J is TRBJ2-1; the table gives TRBD1 as D, unverified against the DNA. TRBV21-1 is deemed a pseudogene. This CDR3 spans 15 amino acids. This CDR3 reads CASSKGLETDNEQFF. CDR3 sequence (DNA): TGTGCCAGCAGCAAAGGTCTGGAGACAGATAATGAGCAGTTCTTC.

This chain joins TRBV30 and TRBJ2-6; 8 bases fit TRBD2. With 1 base clipped from V and 0 bases from J, the junction kept 2 bases outside the gene matches. CDR3 size: 16 residues. CDR1 and CDR2 (germline): GTSNPN, SVGIG (reference sequence). The CDR3 sequence is CAWSAGGPSGANVLTF. The DNA of the CDR3 is TGTGCCTGGAGTGCGGGGGGGCCCTCTGGGGCCAACGTCCTGACTTTC.